This TCR beta chain originates from a study of CD8 T cells in ankylosing spondylitis. In TCRdb, the 5' RACE reads were re-called with MiXCR into one record per CDR3 protein. The sample lists some 130,000 distinct CDR3 sequences, 7% to 10% occurring once. V was clipped by 0 bases and J by 4 bases, with 15 bases between them. The germline V gene encodes CDR1 LNHNV and CDR2 YYDKDF (reference sequence). The CDR3 contains 16 residues. This clonotype was recorded many times. Its antigen remains unknown. Findings of the study overall: Clones linked with disease were CD8+ and fairly uncommon in the peripheral blood.

The TCR was taken from a male donor with ankylosing spondylitis or in good health (not recorded which). The chain couples TRBV15 to TRBJ1-1; a possible D gene is TRBD1 (6 bases). Specimen: blood, either unsorted or a sorted T cell fraction (not recorded which). The CDR3 sequence: CATSRDPQGGGTEAFF. The DNA for the CDR3 is TGTGCCACCAGCAGAGACCCACAGGGAGGCGGCACTGAAGCTTTCTTT.